Listed below are T cell receptor beta chains from one sample, sequenced in a study of low-dose radiotherapy and immunotherapy resistance in tumors. TCRdb reanalysed the reads using MiXCR and keeps one entry per CDR3 protein. The repertoire holds tens of thousands of distinct CDR3 sequences, with roughly 24% as singletons. The sequenced sample was PBMCs, obtained before treatment. Every receptor here comes from a male donor with prostate cancer. The conserved cysteine and the conserved F or W are not part of the CDR3 here. The order of the fields is V gene, CDR3 protein.

v_gene: TRBV7-6; CDR3aa: ASSLFEQRTDTQY
v_gene: TRBV11-2; CDR3aa: ASSNSGGEY
v_gene: TRBV7-8; CDR3aa: ASSNPGQGINEQF
v_gene: TRBV5-4; CDR3aa: ASSLAGKSSYNSPLH
v_gene: TRBV7-7; CDR3aa: ASSLSGIQNEQF
v_gene: TRBV11-3; CDR3aa: ASERGGEQY
v_gene: TRBV11-2; CDR3aa: ASSLGDSGGNQPQH
v_gene: TRBV29-1; CDR3aa: SVGGGGQGLQETQY
v_gene: TRBV14; CDR3aa: ASSQDTPGLAGGLGYNEQF
v_gene: TRBV4-1; CDR3aa: ASSQDYVDNEQF
v_gene: TRBV2; CDR3aa: ASSAGLLETQY
v_gene: TRBV9; CDR3aa: ASSVGRQPYGYT
v_gene: TRBV3-1; CDR3aa: ASSQDRRTTDTQY
v_gene: TRBV28; CDR3aa: ASSLGGRTAHEQF
v_gene: TRBV11-1; CDR3aa: ASSARDWSSYEQY
v_gene: TRBV28; CDR3aa: ASSTDTSTDTQY
v_gene: TRBV25-1; CDR3aa: ASRGHIEGDTQY
v_gene: TRBV7-9; CDR3aa: ASSLQTGGFAGELF
v_gene: TRBV30; CDR3aa: AWSVLGGHGYT
v_gene: TRBV10-1; CDR3aa: ASSEGTGNSPLH
v_gene: TRBV29-1; CDR3aa: SVRGSSSYEQY
v_gene: TRBV9; CDR3aa: ASSGGTSGDTDTQY
v_gene: TRBV10-3; CDR3aa: AISELGRGYEQY
v_gene: TRBV11-1; CDR3aa: ASSLGLAETQY
v_gene: TRBV14; CDR3aa: ASSQDSDSYNEQF
v_gene: TRBV20-1; CDR3aa: SARDNLVASYEQY
v_gene: TRBV3-1; CDR3aa: ASSRKADRAEQY
v_gene: TRBV7-8; CDR3aa: ASSLGPSGVTGELF
v_gene: TRBV7-9; CDR3aa: ASTLLSQETQY
v_gene: TRBV9; CDR3aa: ASSALAVDGELF
v_gene: TRBV5-4; CDR3aa: ASSNTGTQETQY
v_gene: TRBV7-9; CDR3aa: APTGGGSYEQY